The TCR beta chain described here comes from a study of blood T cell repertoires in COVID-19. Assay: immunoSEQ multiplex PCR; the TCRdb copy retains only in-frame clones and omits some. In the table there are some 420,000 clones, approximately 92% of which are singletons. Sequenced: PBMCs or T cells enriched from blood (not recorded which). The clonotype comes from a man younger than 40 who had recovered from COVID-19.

This CDR3 reads CASSPTSGGDTQYF. Written as DNA, the CDR3 is TGTGCCAGCTCTCCTACCTCGGGGGGAGATACGCAGTATTTT. This chain links TRBV18 with TRBJ2-3; 7 nucleotides align to TRBD2. CDR3 length: 14 amino acids. The V segment lost 6 bases and the J segment 5 bases; nucleotides outside the gene matches: 8. CDR1 KGHSH and CDR2 LQKENI come from the germline V gene.